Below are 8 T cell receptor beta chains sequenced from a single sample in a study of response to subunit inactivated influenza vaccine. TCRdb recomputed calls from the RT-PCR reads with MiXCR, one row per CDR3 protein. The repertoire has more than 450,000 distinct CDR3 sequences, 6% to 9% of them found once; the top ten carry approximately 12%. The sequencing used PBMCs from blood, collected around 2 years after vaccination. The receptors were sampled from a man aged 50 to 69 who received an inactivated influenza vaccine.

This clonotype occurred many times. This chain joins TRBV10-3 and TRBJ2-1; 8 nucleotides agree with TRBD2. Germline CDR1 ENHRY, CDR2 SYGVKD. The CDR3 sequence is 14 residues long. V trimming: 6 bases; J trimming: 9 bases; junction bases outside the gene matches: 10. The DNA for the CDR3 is TGTGCCATCAGGGGGACTAGTTCGCGTCCTGAGCAGTTCTTC. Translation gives CAIRGTSSRPEQFF.

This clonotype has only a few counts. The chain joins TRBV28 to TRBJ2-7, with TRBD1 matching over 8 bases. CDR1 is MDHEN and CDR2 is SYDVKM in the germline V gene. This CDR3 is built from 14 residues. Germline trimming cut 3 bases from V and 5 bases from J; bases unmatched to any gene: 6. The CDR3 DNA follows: TGTGCCAGCAGTTTCCCGGACAGGGTAGACGAGCAGTACTTC. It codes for CASSFPDRVDEQYF. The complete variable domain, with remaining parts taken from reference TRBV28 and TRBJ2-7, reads DVKVTQSSRYLVKRTGEKVFLECVQDMDHENMFWYRQDPGLGLRLIYFSYDVKMKEKGDIPEGYSVSREKKERFSLILESASTNQTSMYLCASSFPDRVDEQYFGPGTRLTVT.

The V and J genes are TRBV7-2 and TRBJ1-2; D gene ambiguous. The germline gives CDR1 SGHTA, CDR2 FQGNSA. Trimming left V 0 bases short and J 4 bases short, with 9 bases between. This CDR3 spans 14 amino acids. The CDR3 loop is CASSLASGLYGYTF. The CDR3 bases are TGTGCCAGCAGCTTAGCGTCAGGCCTCTATGGCTACACCTTC.

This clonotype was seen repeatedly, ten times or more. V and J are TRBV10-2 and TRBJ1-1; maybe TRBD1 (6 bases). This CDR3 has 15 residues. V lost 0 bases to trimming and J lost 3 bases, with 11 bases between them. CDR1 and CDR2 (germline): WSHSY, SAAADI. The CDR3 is CASSESGGGYTEAFF. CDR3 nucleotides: TGCGCCAGCAGTGAGTCAGGGGGGGGCTACACTGAAGCTTTCTTT.

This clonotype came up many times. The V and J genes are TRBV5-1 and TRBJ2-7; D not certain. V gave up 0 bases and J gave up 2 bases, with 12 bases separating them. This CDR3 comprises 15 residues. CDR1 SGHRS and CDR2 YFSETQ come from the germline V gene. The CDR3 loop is CASSLESAGPYEQYF. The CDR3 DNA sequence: TGCGCCAGCAGCTTGGAGTCGGCAGGACCCTACGAGCAGTACTTC.

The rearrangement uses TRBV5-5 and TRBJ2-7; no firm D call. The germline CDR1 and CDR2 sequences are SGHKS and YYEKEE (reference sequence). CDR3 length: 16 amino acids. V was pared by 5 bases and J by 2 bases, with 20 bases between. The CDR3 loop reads CASRRALETVAYEQYF. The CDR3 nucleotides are TGTGCCAGCAGACGCGCGCTTGAAACAGTTGCCTACGAGCAGTACTTC.

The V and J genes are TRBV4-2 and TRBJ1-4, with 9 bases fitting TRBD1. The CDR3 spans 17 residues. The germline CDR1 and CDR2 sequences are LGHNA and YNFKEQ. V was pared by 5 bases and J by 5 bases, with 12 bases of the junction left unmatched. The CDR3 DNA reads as TGTGCCAGCAGCTGGGGGGACAGGGAATATACCAATGAAAAACTGTTTTTT. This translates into CASSWGDREYTNEKLFF.

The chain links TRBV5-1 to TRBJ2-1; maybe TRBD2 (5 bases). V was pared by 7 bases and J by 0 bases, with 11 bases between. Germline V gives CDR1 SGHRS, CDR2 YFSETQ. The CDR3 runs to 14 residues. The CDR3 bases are TGCGCCAGCTCGGCGGGCCTCTCCTACAATGAGCAGTTCTTC. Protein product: CASSAGLSYNEQFF.